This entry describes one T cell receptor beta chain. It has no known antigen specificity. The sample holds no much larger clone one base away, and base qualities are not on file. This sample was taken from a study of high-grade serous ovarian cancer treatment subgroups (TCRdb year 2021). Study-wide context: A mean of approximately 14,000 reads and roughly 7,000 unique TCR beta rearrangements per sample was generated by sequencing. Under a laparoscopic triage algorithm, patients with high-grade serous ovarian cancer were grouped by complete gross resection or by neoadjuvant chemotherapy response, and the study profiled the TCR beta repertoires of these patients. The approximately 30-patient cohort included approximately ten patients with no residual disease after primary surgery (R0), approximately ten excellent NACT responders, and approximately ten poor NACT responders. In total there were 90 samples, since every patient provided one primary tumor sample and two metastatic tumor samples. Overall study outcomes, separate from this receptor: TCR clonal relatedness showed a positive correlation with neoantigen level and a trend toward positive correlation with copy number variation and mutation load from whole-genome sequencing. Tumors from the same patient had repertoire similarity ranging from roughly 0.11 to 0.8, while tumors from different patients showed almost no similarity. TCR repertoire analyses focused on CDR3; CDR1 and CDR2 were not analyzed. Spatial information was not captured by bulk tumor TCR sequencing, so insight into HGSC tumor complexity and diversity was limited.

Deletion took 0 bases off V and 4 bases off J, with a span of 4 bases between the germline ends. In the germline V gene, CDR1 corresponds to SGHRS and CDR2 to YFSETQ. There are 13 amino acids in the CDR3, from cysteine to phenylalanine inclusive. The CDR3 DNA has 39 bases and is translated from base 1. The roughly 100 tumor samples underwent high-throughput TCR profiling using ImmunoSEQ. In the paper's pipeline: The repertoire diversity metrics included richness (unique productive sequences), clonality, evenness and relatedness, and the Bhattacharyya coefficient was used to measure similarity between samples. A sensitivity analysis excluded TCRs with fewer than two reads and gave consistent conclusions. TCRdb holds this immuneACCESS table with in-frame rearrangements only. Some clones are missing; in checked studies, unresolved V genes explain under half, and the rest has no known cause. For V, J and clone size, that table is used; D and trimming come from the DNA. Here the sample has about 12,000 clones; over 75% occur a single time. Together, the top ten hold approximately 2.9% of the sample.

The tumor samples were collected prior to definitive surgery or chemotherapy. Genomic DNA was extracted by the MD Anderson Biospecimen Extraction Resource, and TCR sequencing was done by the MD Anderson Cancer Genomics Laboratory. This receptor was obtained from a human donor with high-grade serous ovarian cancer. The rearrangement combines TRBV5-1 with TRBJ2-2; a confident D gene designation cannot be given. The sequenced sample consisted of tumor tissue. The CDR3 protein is CASSLEATGELFF. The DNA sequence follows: TGCGCCAGCAGCTTGGAAGCCACCGGGGAGCTGTTTTTT.